Listed below are T cell receptor beta chains from one sample, sequenced in a study of blood T cell repertoires in COVID-19. Here immunoSEQ multiplex PCR was the method, and the copy in TCRdb shows in-frame clones only, minus some. Of 200,000 to 250,000 clones in the sample, roughly nine tenths were seen once. Sequenced material: peripheral blood. The receptors here all came from a man aged 55 to 69 with COVID-19, enrolled during active disease. Both conserved end residues are part of each CDR3. A D gene is named only where the DNA matches it firmly.

d_gene	len	j_gene	v_gene	CDR3aa	CDR3nt
NA	15	TRBJ2-7	TRBV4-1	CASSQDEGSYYEQYF	TGCGCCAGCAGCCAAGATGAAGGGAGCTACTACGAGCAGTACTTC
TRBD1	19	TRBJ2-7	TRBV6-1	CASSEASRTGGLISYEQYF	TGTGCCAGCAGTGAAGCGTCCAGGACAGGGGGCTTAATTTCCTACGAGCAGTACTTC
NA	14	TRBJ2-1	TRBV5-1	CASSPGTQSNEQFF	TGCGCCAGCAGCCCCGGCACACAGTCCAATGAGCAGTTCTTC
NA	13	TRBJ1-5	TRBV5-1	CASSLGDQGPQHF	TGCGCCAGCAGCTTAGGAGACCAGGGGCCCCAGCATTTT
NA	13	TRBJ1-5	TRBV30	CASSIGGNQPQHF	TGTGCCTCGAGCATCGGGGGGAATCAGCCCCAGCATTTT
TRBD1	14	TRBJ2-1	TRBV28	CASSLRQGYNEQFF	TGTGCCAGCAGTTTAAGACAGGGGTACAATGAGCAGTTCTTC
NA	14	TRBJ1-1	TRBV5-1	CASSLAGMNTEAFF	TGCGCCAGCAGCTTGGCAGGGATGAACACTGAAGCTTTCTTT
NA	15	TRBJ1-2	TRBV28	CASSPIGEANYGYTF	TGTGCCAGCAGCCCGATAGGAGAGGCTAACTATGGCTACACCTTC
TRBD1	15	TRBJ1-6	TRBV12-5	CASGPGQGLNSPLHF	TGTGCTAGTGGTCCGGGACAGGGATTAAACTCACCCCTCCACTTT
TRBD1	15	TRBJ2-7	TRBV18	CASSPPSRGHYEQYF	TGTGCCAGCTCACCACCGTCCAGGGGGCACTACGAGCAGTACTTC
TRBD1	13	TRBJ1-1	TRBV18	CASSRQGGTEAFF	TGTGCCAGCTCGCGACAGGGAGGCACTGAAGCTTTCTTT
TRBD1	17	TRBJ2-3	TRBV6-6	CASSRTGGNVFTDTQYF	TGTGCCAGCAGTCGGACAGGGGGCAATGTGTTCACAGATACGCAGTATTTT
NA	14	TRBJ1-4	TRBV3-1/TRBV3-2	CASSGTGLNEKLFF	TGTGCCAGCAGCGGTACAGGATTAAACGAAAAACTGTTTTTT
TRBD1	11	TRBJ2-7	TRBV29-1	CSAGGTYEQYF	TGCAGCGCAGGGGGCACCTACGAGCAGTACTTC
NA	12	TRBJ1-2	TRBV5-4	CASSYRGSGYTF	TGTGCCAGCAGCTATAGGGGTTCTGGCTACACCTTC
TRBD1	15	TRBJ1-6	TRBV30	CAWSFTGQYNSPLHF	TGTGCCTGGAGTTTCACGGGACAGTATAATTCACCCCTCCACTTT
TRBD2	16	TRBJ2-7	TRBV4-1	CASSQDRAGTFYEQYF	TGCGCCAGCAGCCAAGACCGAGCGGGGACCTTCTACGAGCAGTACTTC